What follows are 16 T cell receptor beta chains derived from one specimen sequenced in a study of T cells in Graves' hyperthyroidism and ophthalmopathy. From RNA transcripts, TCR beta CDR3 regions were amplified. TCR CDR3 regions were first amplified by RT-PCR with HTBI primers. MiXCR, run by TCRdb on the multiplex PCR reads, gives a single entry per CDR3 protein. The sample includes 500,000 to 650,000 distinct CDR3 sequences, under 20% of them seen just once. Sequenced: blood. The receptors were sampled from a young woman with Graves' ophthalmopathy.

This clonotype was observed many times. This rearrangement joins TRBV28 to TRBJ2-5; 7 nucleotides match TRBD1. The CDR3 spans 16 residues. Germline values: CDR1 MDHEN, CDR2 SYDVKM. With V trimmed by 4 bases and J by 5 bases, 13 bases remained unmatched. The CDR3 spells CASSSPADRVRETQYF. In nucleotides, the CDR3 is TGTGCCAGCAGTTCCCCCGCCGACAGGGTTAGGGAGACCCAGTACTTC.

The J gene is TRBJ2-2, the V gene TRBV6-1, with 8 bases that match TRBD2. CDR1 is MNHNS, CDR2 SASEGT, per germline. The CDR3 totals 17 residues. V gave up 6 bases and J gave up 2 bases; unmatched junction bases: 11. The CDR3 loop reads CASSPISLAGNTGELFF. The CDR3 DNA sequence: TGTGCCAGCAGCCCTATTAGCCTAGCGGGCAACACCGGGGAGCTGTTTTTT.

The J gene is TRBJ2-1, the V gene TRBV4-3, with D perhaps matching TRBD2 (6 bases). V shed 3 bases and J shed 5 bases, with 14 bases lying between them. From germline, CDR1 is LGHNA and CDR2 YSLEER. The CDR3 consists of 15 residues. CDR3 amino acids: CASSQVGSGHNEQFF. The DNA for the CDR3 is TGCGCCAGCAGCCAGGTAGGGAGCGGGCACAATGAGCAGTTCTTC.

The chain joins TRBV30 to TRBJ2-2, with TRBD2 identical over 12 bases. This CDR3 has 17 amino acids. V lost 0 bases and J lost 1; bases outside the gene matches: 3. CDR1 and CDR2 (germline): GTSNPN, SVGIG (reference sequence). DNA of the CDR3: TGTGCCTGGAGTGTTTTACTAGCGGGGGGGAACACCGGGGAGCTGTTTTTT. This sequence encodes CAWSVLLAGGNTGELFF. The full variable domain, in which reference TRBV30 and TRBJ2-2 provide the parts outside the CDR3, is SQTIHQWPATLVQPVGSPLSLECTVEGTSNPNLYWYRQAAGRGLQLLFYSVGIGQISSEVPQNLSASRPQDRQFILSSKKLLLSDSGFYLCAWSVLLAGGNTGELFFGEGSRLTVL.

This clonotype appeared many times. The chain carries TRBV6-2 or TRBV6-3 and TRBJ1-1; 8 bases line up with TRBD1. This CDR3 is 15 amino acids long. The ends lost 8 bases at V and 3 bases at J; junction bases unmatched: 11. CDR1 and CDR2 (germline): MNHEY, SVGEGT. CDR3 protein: CASRGPLTGDTEAFF. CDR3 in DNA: TGTGCCAGCCGAGGCCCCCTGACAGGGGACACTGAAGCTTTCTTT.

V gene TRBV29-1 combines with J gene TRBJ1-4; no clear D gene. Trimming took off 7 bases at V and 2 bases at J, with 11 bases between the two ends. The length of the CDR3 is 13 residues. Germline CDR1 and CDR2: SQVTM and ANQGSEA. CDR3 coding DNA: TGCAGCGCCCGCCAGGAGACTAATGAAAAACTGTTTTTT. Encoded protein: CSARQETNEKLFF.

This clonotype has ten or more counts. CDR3 DNA: TGTGCCAGCAGTTACCGACCCCCGACAGGGCGGTGGGAGACCCAGTACTTC. It yields the protein CASSYRPPTGRWETQYF. The chain joins TRBV6-5 to TRBJ2-5; 7 nucleotides line up with TRBD1. CDR3 length: 17 residues. V shed 2 bases and J 5 bases; nucleotides not matched to a gene: 14. Germline values: CDR1 MNHEY, CDR2 SVGAGI.

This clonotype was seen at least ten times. This CDR3 is CASSENGQGVETQYF. In DNA form, the CDR3 reads TGTGCCAGCAGTGAAAATGGGCAGGGAGTGGAGACCCAGTACTTC. J is TRBJ2-5 and V is TRBV2, with D possibly called TRBD1 or TRBD2 (5 bases each). V was pared by 2 bases and J by 5 bases, with 15 bases between. The CDR3 runs to 15 residues. Per the germline V gene, CDR1 is SNHLY and CDR2 is FYNNEI.

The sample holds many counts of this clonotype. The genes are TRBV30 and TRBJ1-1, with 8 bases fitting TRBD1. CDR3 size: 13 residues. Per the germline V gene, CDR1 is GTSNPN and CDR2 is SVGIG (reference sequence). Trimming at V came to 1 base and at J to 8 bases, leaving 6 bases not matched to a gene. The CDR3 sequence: CAWSGDRLGEAFF. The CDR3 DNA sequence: TGTGCCTGGAGTGGGGACAGGTTGGGGGAAGCTTTCTTT.

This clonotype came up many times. The CDR3 sequence: CAISYRGLPYEQYF. In DNA form, the CDR3 reads TGTGCCATCAGTTACAGGGGGCTACCCTACGAGCAGTACTTC. The chain links TRBV10-3 to TRBJ2-7; 9 bases agree with TRBD1. Germline values: CDR1 ENHRY, CDR2 SYGVKD. The ends lost 5 bases at V and 2 bases at J; junction bases unmatched: 4. The CDR3 has 14 residues.

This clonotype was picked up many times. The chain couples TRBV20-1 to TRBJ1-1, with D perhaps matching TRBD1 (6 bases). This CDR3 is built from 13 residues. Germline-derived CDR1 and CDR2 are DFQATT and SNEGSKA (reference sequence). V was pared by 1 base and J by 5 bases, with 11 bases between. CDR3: CSARGQVGTEAFF. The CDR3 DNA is TGCAGTGCTAGAGGACAGGTTGGTACTGAAGCTTTCTTT.

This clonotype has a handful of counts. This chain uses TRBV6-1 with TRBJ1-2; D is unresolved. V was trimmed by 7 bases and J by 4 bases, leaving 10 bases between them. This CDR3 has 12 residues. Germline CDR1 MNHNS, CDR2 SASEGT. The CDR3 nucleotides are TGTGCCAGCACCTATCTTTTCTATGGCTACACCTTC. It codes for CASTYLFYGYTF.

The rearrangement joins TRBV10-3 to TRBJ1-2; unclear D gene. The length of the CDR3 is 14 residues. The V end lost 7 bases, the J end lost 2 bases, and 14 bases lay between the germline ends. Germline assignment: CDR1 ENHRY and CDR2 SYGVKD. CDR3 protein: CAITVSTQNYGYTF. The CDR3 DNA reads TGTGCCATCACCGTTTCCACTCAAAACTATGGCTACACCTTC.

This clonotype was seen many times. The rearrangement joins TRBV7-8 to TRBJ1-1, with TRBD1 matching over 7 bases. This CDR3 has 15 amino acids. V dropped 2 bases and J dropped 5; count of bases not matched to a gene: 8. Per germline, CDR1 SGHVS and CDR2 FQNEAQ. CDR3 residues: CASSLYGTELTEAFF. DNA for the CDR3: TGTGCCAGCAGCTTATATGGGACAGAACTTACTGAAGCTTTCTTT.

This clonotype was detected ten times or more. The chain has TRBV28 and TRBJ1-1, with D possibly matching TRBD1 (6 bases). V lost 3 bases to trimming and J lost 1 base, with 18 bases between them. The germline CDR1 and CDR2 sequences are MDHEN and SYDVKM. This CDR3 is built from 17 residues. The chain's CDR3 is CASSLRGALGRNTEAFF. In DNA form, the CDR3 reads TGTGCCAGCAGTTTGCGGGGGGCGTTAGGACGGAACACTGAAGCTTTCTTT.

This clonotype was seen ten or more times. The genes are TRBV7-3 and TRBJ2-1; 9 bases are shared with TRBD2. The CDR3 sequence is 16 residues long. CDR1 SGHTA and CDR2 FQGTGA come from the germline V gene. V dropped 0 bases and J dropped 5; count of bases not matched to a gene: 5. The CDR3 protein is CASSLTLRGGNNEQFF. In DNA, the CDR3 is TGTGCCAGCAGCTTAACGTTGCGGGGGGGGAACAATGAGCAGTTCTTC.